This record concerns one T cell receptor (beta chain) sequence. V lost 1 base and J lost 9; bases outside the gene matches: 8. CDR1 and CDR2 (germline): SGHRS, YFSETQ. CDR3 length: 15 residues. Using immunoSEQ multiplex PCR, the repertoire was profiled, and TCRdb retains in-frame clones only, with some absent. The sample consists of over 70,000 clones, about nine tenths of them appearing once. This record comes from a study of OX40 agonist ivuxolimab in advanced cancers. Study overall: A mean age of roughly 60 years, range about 20 to 85, was recorded, and approximately 80% were male.

The sample here was CD4+ or CD8+ T cells sorted from blood, taken in a trial of the OX40 agonist ivuxolimab. This sequence joins TRBV5-1 and TRBJ2-1, with 9 bases that match TRBD2. This clonotype originated in an adult with an advanced solid tumor such as melanoma, head and neck, liver or kidney cancer. CDR3 sequence: CASSLSPSGEVEQFF. The CDR3 nucleotides are TGCGCCAGCAGCTTGTCCCCTAGCGGGGAGGTTGAGCAGTTCTTC.